The 10 T cell receptor beta chains below come from one sample, sequenced in a study of blood T cell repertoires in COVID-19. The protocol was immunoSEQ multiplex PCR, while the TCRdb copy is restricted to in-frame clones and leaves out a portion. The sample yields 140,000 to 150,000 clones, around 78% seen once. The sample taken for sequencing was peripheral blood. These receptors were collected from a woman aged 60-75 years with acute or convalescent COVID-19.

The V call is TRBV7-8, the J call TRBJ1-5; TRBD1 might be the D (6 bases). Germline loops: CDR1 SGHVS, CDR2 FQNEAQ. The V gene lost 1 base and the J gene lost 6 bases, with 19 bases spanning the gap. The CDR3 contains 17 residues. Here the CDR3 DNA reads TGTGCCAGCAGCTTAGAACGACAGGCGACAATTATTCAGCCCCAGCATTTT. The encoded protein is CASSLERQATIIQPQHF. Full variable domain (rest looked up from reference TRBV7-8 and TRBJ1-5): GAGVSQSPRYKVAKRGQDVALRCDPISGHVSLFWYQQALGQGPEFLTYFQNEAQLDKSGLPSDRFFAERPEGSVSTLKIQRTQQEDSAVYLCASSLERQATIIQPQHFGDGTRLSIL.

The chain is built from TRBV6-5 and TRBJ2-5, with TRBD2 matching over 8 bases. Germline V gene lookup returns CDR1 MNHEY and CDR2 SVGAGI. CDR3 length equals 15 residues. The trim removed 0 bases at V and 5 bases at J, leaving 5 bases unmatched. CDR3 nucleotide sequence: TGTGCCAGCAGTTACTCCCGGACTAGCCGGGAGACCCAGTACTTC. Translating it yields CASSYSRTSRETQYF.

The chain joins TRBV27 to TRBJ2-1, with TRBD2 identical over 12 bases. The CDR3 is 17 residues long. V trimming: 7 bases; J trimming: 8 bases; junction bases outside the gene matches: 15. Per the germline V gene, CDR1 is MNHEY and CDR2 is SMNVEV (reference sequence). As DNA, the CDR3 is TGTGCCAGCACATCCTACCGGGGGACTAGCGGGCCATATGAGCAGTTCTTC. Protein product: CASTSYRGTSGPYEQFF.

The V call is TRBV3-1 (or the pseudogene TRBV3-2), the J call TRBJ1-5; D not certain. CDR1 and CDR2 from the germline V gene are LGHDT and YNNKEL (reference sequence). The CDR3 spans 13 residues. Trimming removed 1 base at V and 6 bases at J, with 7 bases between. CDR3 in amino acids: CASSQAGVQPQHF. The CDR3 DNA sequence: TGTGCCAGCAGCCAAGCCGGGGTTCAGCCCCAGCATTTT.

The gene calls are TRBV7-9 and TRBJ2-1, with 7 bases matching TRBD1. CDR1 SEHNR and CDR2 FQNEAQ come from the germline V gene (reference sequence). The CDR3 contains 16 residues. V lost 6 bases, J lost 7 bases, and 15 bases stayed unmatched. For the CDR3, the DNA is TGTGCCAGCAGACCAGTACCGGGACAGTGGGCTAATGAGCAGTTCTTC. Encoded protein: CASRPVPGQWANEQFF.

The V gene is TRBV6-4, the J gene TRBJ1-6; D unresolved. The CDR3 contains 14 residues. Trimming left V 2 bases short and J 8 bases short, with 10 bases between. CDR1 is MRHNA and CDR2 is SNTAGT in the germline V gene. CDR3 sequence (DNA): TGTGCCAGCAGTGACCGCGGACTGGATTCACCCCTCCACTTT. It translates to CASSDRGLDSPLHF.

This rearrangement joins TRBV3-1 (or the pseudogene TRBV3-2) to TRBJ1-5; no definite D call. The V end lost 1 base, the J end lost 5 bases, and 9 bases lay between the germline ends. Germline lookup yields CDR1 LGHDT and CDR2 YNNKEL (reference sequence). The length of the CDR3 is 14 residues. The CDR3 spells CASSQGTIHQPQHF. Here the CDR3 DNA reads TGTGCCAGCAGCCAAGGGACTATACATCAGCCCCAGCATTTT.

The V and J genes are TRBV12-3 or TRBV12-4 and TRBJ1-2; D is undetermined. V was pared by 5 bases and J by 8 bases, with 15 bases between. This CDR3 has 13 amino acids. CDR3 sequence: CASSPGRGRGYTF. The DNA of the CDR3 is TGTGCCAGCAGTCCCGGGCGCGGGCGCGGCTACACCTTC.

The chain carries TRBV29-1 and TRBJ2-1; 10 positions match TRBD1. The CDR3 contains 12 residues. Trimming took 4 bases from V and 8 from J; bases not matched to a gene: 2. Germline assignment: CDR1 SQVTM and CDR2 ANQGSEA. The CDR3 DNA reads as TGCAGCGTTGGGGACAGGGGCTATGAGCAGTTCTTC. Translated: CSVGDRGYEQFF.

The rearrangement links TRBV10-2 to TRBJ2-4, with TRBD1 matching 11 bases. The V segment lost 2 bases and the J segment 5 bases; nucleotides outside the gene matches: 5. CDR1 WSHSY and CDR2 SAAADI come from the germline V gene. The CDR3 covers 16 residues. For the CDR3, the DNA is TGCGCCAGCAGTGAGGTGGACAGGGGGCGTGAAAACATTCAGTACTTC. Protein: CASSEVDRGRENIQYF.